This T cell receptor beta chain was profiled in a study of blood T cell repertoires in COVID-19. Study overall: COVID-19 samples, acute and convalescent, were from the United States, Italy and Spain. Nucleic acid was either cDNA or gDNA, and it came from T cells, B-cell-depleted T cells, or PBMCs.

Germline V gives CDR1 LGHNA, CDR2 YSLEER. This CDR3 has 15 residues. V dropped 4 bases and J dropped 2; count of bases not matched to a gene: 3. The authors' processing: Amplification of reference gene primers provided the estimated nucleated cell counts. This table comes from immunoSEQ multiplex PCR, and its TCRdb copy is limited to in-frame clones, with some not included. V, J and clone size derive from that table, while D and trimming were established from the DNA sequence. The sample carries 100,000 to 150,000 clones, about 79% recorded once. Sequencing was performed on peripheral blood. This TCR was recovered from a man aged 40-49 years with active or convalescent COVID-19. The rearrangement uses TRBV4-3 and TRBJ2-1, with TRBD1 matching over 9 bases. CDR3 in amino acids: CASSRDRAPYNEQFF. The CDR3 DNA reads TGCGCCAGCAGCCGGGACAGGGCCCCCTACAATGAGCAGTTCTTC.